This entry concerns a single TCR beta chain. The antigen is undetermined. This sample also contains other DNA sequences that code for the same CDR3. Genomic DNA from each subset was divided evenly over several immunoSEQ plates. TCRdb's copy holds only in-frame clones and misses some; the assay was immunoSEQ multiplex PCR. The sample has 450,000 to 500,000 clones; about 82% are singletons. These data come from a study of shared clonotypes between healthy human individuals. Healthy and HIV-negative, the adult donors had no recent acute infections or vaccinations. J gave up 0 bases and V 8 bases, and 3 bases lay outside the gene matches. The CDR3 totals 14 residues. Germline CDR1 and CDR2: MDHEN and SYDVKM. Study results and caveats: Tissue TCR repertoires likely differ from these blood-only repertoires.

The receptor was derived from a woman between 40 and 50 years old in good health. Some clones in this sample may be carry-over from other donors' samples. The chain has TRBV28 and TRBJ2-2, with 7 nucleotides matching TRBD1. Input material: PBMCs. The DNA for the CDR3 is TGTGCCAGCGGTGGGACAGCGAACACCGGGGAGCTGTTTTTT. Translated, it gives CASGGTANTGELFF.